Listed here are 27 T cell receptor beta chains from one sample, sequenced in a study of CD8 T cells in ankylosing spondylitis. General study results and limits: The study identified a TCR beta motif of several highly homologous variants that appeared characteristic of ankylosing spondylitis blood.

In TCRdb, the 5' RACE reads were re-called with MiXCR into one record per CDR3 protein. The sample holds about 500,000 distinct CDR3 sequences; approximately 5.3% are singletons and the top ten take approximately 3.5%. Antigen specificity for these receptors is unknown. Sequenced: blood, either unsorted or a sorted T cell fraction (not recorded which). The receptors were gathered from a male donor with ankylosing spondylitis.

This clonotype has a count of ten or more. The chain is built from TRBV11-2 and TRBJ1-1; TRBD1 matches 9 bases. V was clipped by 4 bases and J by 4 bases; unmatched bases: 16. The CDR3 runs 18 residues. Germline V gene data show CDR1 as SGHAT and CDR2 as FQNNGV. CDR3 nucleotide sequence: TGTGCCAGCAGCTCGCGCCGGGACAGGGAGAGGATGATCACTGAAGCTTTCTTT. As protein: CASSSRRDRERMITEAFF.

CDR3 in amino acids: CASSYSFLVPTLTGELFF. The DNA of the CDR3 is TGTGCCAGCAGTTACTCCTTTCTAGTCCCGACCCTCACCGGGGAGCTGTTTTTT. The J gene is TRBJ2-2, the V gene TRBV6-5; D is ambiguous. V gave up 0 bases and J gave up 4 bases, with 18 bases separating them. The CDR3 contains 18 residues. Germline CDR1 MNHEY, CDR2 SVGAGI.

This clonotype has ten or more counts. CDR3 nucleotides: TGCGCCAGCAAGATAGGTGCCTCTGAGGGTTCACCCCTCCACTTT. Translated, it gives CASKIGASEGSPLHF. This chain connects TRBV5-1 to TRBJ1-6; unclear D gene. Germline-derived CDR1 and CDR2 are SGHRS and YFSETQ. The ends were cut back, 6 bases at V and 9 bases at J, with 19 bases in the middle. This CDR3 comprises 15 residues. Based on the CDR3 plus reference TRBV5-1 and TRBJ1-6, the full variable domain is KAGVTQTPRYLIKTRGQQVTLSCSPISGHRSVSWYQQTPGQGLQFLFEYFSETQRNKGNFPGRFSGRQFSNSRSEMNVSTLELGDSALYLCASKIGASEGSPLHFGNGTRLTVT.

At least ten counts were recorded for this clonotype. The chain links TRBV5-1 to TRBJ1-1; D is perhaps TRBD1 (6 bases). Trimming removed 5 bases from V and 1 base from J, with 15 bases in between. CDR1 SGHRS and CDR2 YFSETQ come from the germline V gene. The CDR3 length is 15 residues. CDR3 in amino acids: CASRPPWDTNTEAFF. CDR3 nucleotide sequence: TGCGCCAGCAGACCACCGTGGGACACGAACACTGAAGCTTTCTTT. The variable domain in full, with the rest retrieved from reference TRBV5-1 and TRBJ1-1, is KAGVTQTPRYLIKTRGQQVTLSCSPISGHRSVSWYQQTPGQGLQFLFEYFSETQRNKGNFPGRFSGRQFSNSRSEMNVSTLELGDSALYLCASRPPWDTNTEAFFGQGTRLTVV.

This clonotype was seen many times. V usage is TRBV6-1 and J usage is TRBJ1-4; D remains unclear. The CDR3 contains 18 residues. The germline gives CDR1 MNHNS, CDR2 SASEGT. The V end lost 0 bases, the J end lost 11 bases, and 25 bases lay between the germline ends. The CDR3 nucleotides read TGTGCCAGCAGTGAAGCACCCGCGAATTTGGGTGGCATGGGGAAACTGTTTTTT. It yields the protein CASSEAPANLGGMGKLFF.

This clonotype has a handful of counts. The chain couples TRBV6-2 or TRBV6-3 to TRBJ2-6; the D gene is possibly TRBD1 (5 bases). The V end lost 4 bases, the J end lost 2 bases, and 24 bases lay between the germline ends. Looked up from germline, CDR1 is MNHEY and CDR2 is SVGEGT. The CDR3 length is 20 residues. Written as DNA, the CDR3 is TGTGCCAGCAGTTGGGGCCCCAGGCAGGGCGATCGCACTGGGGCCAACGTCCTGACTTTC. It is translated as CASSWGPRQGDRTGANVLTF.

This clonotype was seen at least ten times. The V gene is TRBV5-1, the J gene TRBJ1-1; 8 nucleotides match TRBD1. CDR3 length: 15 residues. Germline V gene data show CDR1 as SGHRS and CDR2 as YFSETQ. V was clipped by 4 bases and J by 3 bases; unmatched bases: 8. The CDR3 DNA is TGCGCCAGCAGCGCATCGACAGGGGTGGACACTGAAGCTTTCTTT. Translating it yields CASSASTGVDTEAFF.

Comment on this clonotype: One end of the junction fails to match germline, which may point to a read error. The V and J genes are TRBV5-6 and TRBJ2-7; no reliable D call. The CDR3 contains 13 residues. Germline V gene lookup returns CDR1 SGHDT and CDR2 YYEEEE. The CDR3 sequence is CAISLGPVYEQYF. The CDR3 DNA reads as TGTGCCATCAGCCTTGGGCCAGTCTACGAGCAGTACTTC.

This clonotype appeared many times. This sequence joins TRBV11-2 and TRBJ2-1; the D gene is possibly TRBD2 (5 bases). CDR1 and CDR2 (germline): SGHAT, FQNNGV. The CDR3 length is 17 residues. V shed 5 bases and J shed 4 bases, with 21 bases lying between them. The CDR3 loop reads CASSTPTSTSQYNEQFF. CDR3 nucleotide sequence: TGTGCCAGCAGCACCCCGACCAGCACTAGTCAGTACAATGAGCAGTTCTTC.

Many counts were recorded for this clonotype. The genes are TRBV20-1 and TRBJ2-7, with D perhaps being TRBD1 or TRBD2 (6 bases each). Trimming took off 3 bases at V and 5 bases at J, with 11 bases between the two ends. The germline gives CDR1 DFQATT, CDR2 SNEGSKA (reference sequence). The CDR3 runs to 12 residues. The CDR3 DNA sequence: TGCAGTGCTAGCGGGGGCTCTAACGAGCAGTACTTC. Encoded protein: CSASGGSNEQYF.

This clonotype was found many times. The rearrangement uses TRBV27 and TRBJ2-5; 8 bases match TRBD1. From germline, CDR1 is MNHEY and CDR2 SMNVEV (reference sequence). The CDR3 consists of 14 residues. The V segment lost 6 bases and the J segment 4 bases; nucleotides outside the gene matches: 7. This chain's CDR3 is CASREGTGSETQYF. CDR3 nucleotide sequence: TGTGCCAGCAGAGAGGGGACAGGATCAGAGACCCAGTACTTC.

This clonotype has at least ten counts. V and J are TRBV20-1 and TRBJ1-1; possible D gene TRBD1, 5 bases. The CDR3 extends over 13 amino acids. The V end was cut by 5 bases, the J end by 1 base, with 11 bases between. The germline gives CDR1 DFQATT, CDR2 SNEGSKA (reference sequence). The CDR3 region is CSAPRQRNTEAFF. The DNA for the CDR3 is TGCAGTGCTCCCAGACAGCGGAACACTGAAGCTTTCTTT.

This clonotype was found many times. This chain joins TRBV6-6 and TRBJ2-7, with D unclear. The CDR3 covers 13 residues. The germline V and J ends were trimmed by 0 bases and 5 bases, with 8 bases remaining between them. CDR1 MNHNY and CDR2 SVGAGI come from the germline V gene (reference sequence). CDR3 in DNA: TGTGCCAGCAGTTACTCCAACGGAGACGAGCAGTACTTC. Translating gives CASSYSNGDEQYF.

This clonotype was counted many times. The chain joins TRBV15 to TRBJ1-2; D may be TRBD1 (6 bases). CDR1 LNHNV and CDR2 YYDKDF come from the germline V gene (reference sequence). This CDR3 has 14 residues. V was trimmed by 1 base and J by 8 bases, leaving 14 bases between them. CDR3 sequence: CATSRVGGPGGYTF. CDR3 coding DNA: TGTGCCACCAGCAGAGTAGGGGGTCCGGGAGGCTACACCTTC.

This clonotype was seen repeatedly, ten times or more. CDR3 sequence reads: CASSFGPQNYGYTF. CDR3 sequence (DNA): TGTGCCAGCAGCTTCGGCCCCCAGAACTATGGCTACACCTTC. The chain uses TRBV7-9 and TRBJ1-2, with D unclear. This CDR3 region has 14 residues. V shed 3 bases and J shed 2 bases, with 10 bases lying between them. In germline, CDR1 is SEHNR, CDR2 FQNEAQ (reference sequence). The entire variable domain, with the rest obtained from reference TRBV7-9 and TRBJ1-2, is as follows: DTGVSQNPRHKITKRGQNVTFRCDPISEHNRLYWYRQTLGQGPEFLTYFQNEAQLEKSRLLSDRFSAERPKGSFSTLEIQRTEQGDSAMYLCASSFGPQNYGYTFGSGTRLTVV.

The chain links TRBV20-1 to TRBJ2-3; a possible D gene is TRBD1 (7 bases). The ends were cut back, 5 bases at V and 4 bases at J, with 16 bases in the middle. The CDR3 runs 14 residues. Per the germline V gene, CDR1 is DFQATT and CDR2 is SNEGSKA (reference sequence). CDR3 residues: CSAFDRAGSDTQYF. In nucleotides, the CDR3 is TGCAGTGCTTTTGACAGGGCGGGATCAGATACGCAGTATTTT.

This clonotype was seen at least ten times. The chain employs TRBV11-2 and TRBJ1-6, with 10 bases matching TRBD1. V lost 1 base and J lost 6; bases outside the gene matches: 12. This CDR3 is 19 amino acids long. Germline V gene sequence: CDR1 SGHAT, CDR2 FQNNGV. The CDR3 is CASSLVRAYGTGVNSPLHF. In nucleotides, the CDR3 is TGTGCCAGCAGCTTAGTTAGGGCCTACGGGACAGGGGTTAATTCACCCCTCCACTTT.

At least ten counts were recorded for this clonotype. The gene calls are TRBV28 and TRBJ2-5, with 7 bases identical to TRBD1. The CDR3 spans 15 residues. CDR1 is MDHEN and CDR2 is SYDVKM in the germline V gene. Trimming cost V 3 bases and J 1 base; bases outside gene matches: 5. Written as DNA, the CDR3 is TGTGCCAGCAGTTTCGGCAGGGGGTCCCAAGAGACCCAGTACTTC. Translation: CASSFGRGSQETQYF.

At least ten counts were recorded for this clonotype. This chain joins TRBV12-3 or TRBV12-4 and TRBJ1-6, with TRBD1 as a possible D gene (5 bases). The CDR3 spans 14 residues. V lost 6 bases and J 5 bases, leaving 11 bases between the germline ends. CDR3 region: CASRPAGNNSPLHF. DNA of the CDR3: TGTGCCAGCAGACCCGCAGGGAATAATTCACCCCTCCACTTT.

This clonotype was seen many times. The CDR3 nucleotides are TGCAGTGCTAGAGTGTTCGGGGTTCAGGGAGATACGCAGTATTTT. Its protein is CSARVFGVQGDTQYF. The V call is TRBV20-1, the J call TRBJ2-3; either TRBD1 or TRBD2 may supply D (5 bases each). CDR3 length equals 15 residues. Trimming shortened V by 1 base and J by 5 bases, and 16 bases separated the two germline ends. Germline V gene lookup returns CDR1 DFQATT and CDR2 SNEGSKA (reference sequence).

This clonotype has a count of ten or more. This sequence joins TRBV11-1 and TRBJ2-2; the D gene is possibly TRBD2 (6 bases). CDR1 and CDR2 from the germline V gene are SGHAT and FQDESV (reference sequence). V was clipped by 6 bases and J by 0 bases, with 11 bases between them. This CDR3 comprises 15 residues. CDR3 sequence (DNA): TGTGCCAGCAGTTTTCTAGCGACGAACACCGGGGAGCTGTTTTTT. Translation gives CASSFLATNTGELFF.

This clonotype was counted a few times. The V and J genes are TRBV7-2 and TRBJ2-3; D not resolved. The CDR3 length is 15 residues. V dropped 3 bases and J dropped 0 bases, with 10 bases sitting between them. CDR1 is SGHTA, CDR2 FQGNSA, per germline. Here the CDR3 reads CASSFLGPSTDTQYF. In DNA, the CDR3 is TGTGCCAGCAGCTTCCTCGGGCCTAGCACAGATACGCAGTATTTT.

This clonotype has just a few counts. The chain carries TRBV12-3 or TRBV12-4 and TRBJ1-5; no firm D call. The CDR3 has 14 amino acids. Trimming shortened V by 3 bases and J by 3 bases, and 9 bases separated the two germline ends. As DNA, the CDR3 is TGTGCCAGCAGTTTTAGTTGGGACAATCAGCCCCAGCATTTT. This encodes CASSFSWDNQPQHF.

This chain connects TRBV12-3 or TRBV12-4 to TRBJ2-3, with TRBD1 matching 7 bases. The trim removed 6 bases at V and 0 bases at J, leaving 9 bases unmatched. The CDR3 spans 16 residues. The CDR3 is CASSGQGTDSTDTQYF. CDR3 coding DNA: TGTGCCAGCAGCGGGCAAGGGACAGACAGCACAGATACGCAGTATTTT.

This clonotype was seen ten or more times. This chain joins TRBV20-1 and TRBJ2-7; the D gene is possibly TRBD1 (6 bases). CDR1 DFQATT and CDR2 SNEGSKA come from the germline V gene (reference sequence). The CDR3 consists of 14 residues. The V and J ends lost 1 base and 2 bases respectively, with 12 bases between them. The CDR3 coding sequence is TGCAGTGCTAGAGTCAGGGGCGGAACCTACGAGCAGTACTTC. Protein product: CSARVRGGTYEQYF.

This CDR3 reads CASSYRGSEAFF. The DNA of the CDR3 is TGTGCCAGCAGTTACCGGGGCAGTGAAGCTTTCTTT. J is TRBJ1-1 and V is TRBV6-2 or TRBV6-3, with D possibly TRBD1 on 5 matching bases. V lost 2 bases and J lost 7, with 8 bases in between. The CDR3 length is 12 residues. The V gene's germline CDR1 is MNHEY and CDR2 SVGEGT.

This clonotype has at least ten counts. This chain connects TRBV15 to TRBJ2-1; 8 nucleotides match TRBD2. The trim removed 0 bases at V and 3 bases at J, leaving 4 bases unmatched. The CDR3 is 16 residues long. Germline V CDR1 and CDR2: LNHNV, YYDKDF (reference sequence). This chain's CDR3 is CATSRDAGGSYNEQFF. The CDR3 nucleotides are TGTGCCACCAGCAGAGACGCGGGAGGTAGCTACAATGAGCAGTTCTTC.